This is a list of T cell receptor beta chains from one sample in a study of OX40 agonist ivuxolimab in advanced cancers. Some clones are missing from TCRdb's copy, which holds only in-frame ones; the method was immunoSEQ multiplex PCR. The table lists 45,000 to 55,000 clones, 75% to 85% of them singletons. Source: CD4+ or CD8+ T cells sorted from blood, taken in a trial of the OX40 agonist ivuxolimab. These receptors originate from an adult with an advanced solid tumor such as melanoma, head and neck, liver or kidney cancer. Both conserved end residues are part of each CDR3. D genes are given only for firm matches. Only part of the rows carry a size: once, few, many, or a class if the clone is expanded.

>-|TRBV19|TRBJ1-2|-
CATKQGPNYGYTF
TGTGCCACCAAACAGGGACCTAACTATGGCTACACCTTC
>-|TRBV5-5|TRBJ1-3|-
CASRLHLSGNTIYF
TGTGCCAGCAGGTTGCACCTCTCTGGAAACACCATATATTTT
>-|TRBV11-3|TRBJ2-5|TRBD2
CASSSPLGTRGGRETQYF
TGTGCCAGCAGCTCTCCACTGGGGACGCGGGGAGGGAGAGAGACCCAGTACTTC
>-|TRBV11-2|TRBJ2-7|TRBD1
CASSAFWGQGAYEQYF
TGTGCCAGCAGCGCCTTTTGGGGACAGGGGGCGTACGAGCAGTACTTC
>once|TRBV10-3|TRBJ1-1|-
CAISESLQGYTEAFF
TGTGCCATCAGTGAGTCGCTACAAGGCTACACTGAAGCTTTCTTT
>once|TRBV7-2|TRBJ2-7|-
CASSLGGAWDYEQYF
TGTGCCAGCAGCTTAGGTGGGGCGTGGGACTACGAGCAGTACTTC
>-|TRBV4-2|TRBJ2-6|-
CASSQRGSGANVLTF
TGTGCCAGCAGCCAAAGGGGGTCTGGGGCCAACGTCCTGACTTTC
>-|TRBV6-1|TRBJ1-2|TRBD1
CASILDRGLPYGYTF
TGTGCCAGCATTCTAGACAGGGGCCTTCCCTATGGCTACACCTTC
>few|TRBV5-1|TRBJ1-2|-
CASSLGPGMRGYTF
TGCGCCAGCAGCTTGGGACCGGGAATGAGGGGCTACACCTTC
>few|TRBV5-4|TRBJ2-1|-
CASSLDSGEQFF
TGTGCCAGCAGCTTGGACAGCGGTGAGCAGTTCTTC
>-|TRBV5-1|TRBJ2-3|TRBD2
CASSLEGGGSTDTQYF
TGCGCCAGCAGCTTGGAGGGCGGGGGGAGCACAGATACGCAGTATTTT
>-|TRBV11-3|TRBJ2-3|-
CASSLVASSDTQYF
TGTGCCAGCAGCTTAGTGGCTAGCTCGGATACGCAGTATTTT
>-|TRBV5-4|TRBJ1-1|-
CASGSRHSTEAFF
TGTGCCAGCGGATCCCGGCACAGCACTGAAGCTTTCTTT
>few|TRBV19|TRBJ1-2|TRBD1
CASSGTGASVWGGYTF
TGTGCCAGTAGTGGGACAGGCGCCTCTGTTTGGGGGGGCTACACCTTC
>-|TRBV11-3|TRBJ1-1|-
CASSLRGWNTEAFF
TGTGCCAGCAGCTTAAGGGGGTGGAACACTGAAGCTTTCTTT
>-|TRBV6-6|TRBJ1-1|-
CASSYLGNTEAFF
TGTGCCAGCAGTTATTTAGGTAACACTGAAGCTTTCTTT
>-|TRBV6-4|TRBJ1-4|-
CASSEWQSGKLFF
TGTGCCAGCAGTGAGTGGCAATCGGGAAAACTGTTTTTT
>once|TRBV9|TRBJ1-1|-
CASSAVWNGGKGRDTEAFF
TGTGCCAGCAGCGCGGTTTGGAACGGTGGAAAGGGGCGGGACACTGAAGCTTTCTTT
>-|TRBV4-2|TRBJ1-6|-
CASSDGALASSPLHF
TGTGCCAGCAGCGACGGGGCGCTTGCTAGTTCACCCCTCCACTTT
>-|TRBV11-2|TRBJ1-1|-
CASSLWGLKAFF
TGTGCCAGCAGCTTATGGGGGCTTAAAGCTTTCTTT
>-|TRBV7-2|TRBJ2-1|-
CASSADLEEQFF
TGTGCCAGCAGCGCGGACTTGGAGGAGCAGTTCTTC
>few|TRBV19|TRBJ1-6|-
CASSISGWSPLHF
TGTGCCAGTAGTATATCCGGGTGGTCACCCCTCCACTTT